The source of this T cell receptor (beta chain) is a study of beta chain features in type 1 diabetes. All of the isolated RNA was reverse transcribed, so expressed TCRB transcripts were sequenced. Sequencing used immunoSEQ multiplex PCR; TCRdb keeps in-frame clones, though not all of them. The sample comprises about 290,000 clones, 7.5% to 9.5% of which are singletons, and more than 0.9% rests with the top ten. CDR1 is GTSNPN and CDR2 is SVGIG in the germline V gene (reference sequence). This CDR3 region has 12 residues. V lost 2 bases and J lost 2, with 6 bases in between. V gene TRBV30 combines with J gene TRBJ2-5; D is undetermined. This receptor was identified in a woman in her late teens or twenties in good health. Sequencing was performed on central memory CD4+ T cells from blood. DNA for the CDR3: TGTGCCTGGAGTCCACAGCAAGAGACCCAGTACTTC. This translates into CAWSPQQETQYF.